The sample holds many counts of the clone carrying this TCR beta chain. Its specificity is not known. The trim removed 4 bases at V and 7 bases at J, leaving 5 bases unmatched. The length of the CDR3 is 14 residues. Germline V gene data show CDR1 as LNHNV and CDR2 as YYDKDF (reference sequence). The study recruited hyperthyroidism patients aged 18 to 65 who were newly diagnosed, under 2 months' duration. This specimen comes from a study of Graves' ophthalmopathy and Graves' hyperthyroidism. General study results and limits: In predicting ophthalmopathy progression, the model reached about 69% sensitivity and 72.22% specificity.

RNA transcripts yielded amplified TCR beta CDR3 regions. Scientists carried out first-round RT-PCR using HTBI primers and then a second-round multiplex PCR. TCRdb analysed the multiplex PCR reads with MiXCR anew, one entry per CDR3 protein. Of over a million distinct CDR3 sequences in the sample, roughly two fifths were seen once. This TCR derives from an adult man with Graves' hyperthyroidism. The chain joins TRBV15 to TRBJ1-5, with 9 bases aligning to TRBD1. Material for sequencing was peripheral blood or thyroid tissue (not recorded which). DNA of the CDR3: TGTGCCACCAGCACAGGACAGGGGCACCAGCCCCAGCATTTT. Protein sequence: CATSTGQGHQPQHF. The full variable domain, rest sourced from reference TRBV15 and TRBJ1-5, is DAMVIQNPRYQVTQFGKPVTLSCSQTLNHNVMYWYQQKSSQAPKLLFHYYDKDFNNEADTPDNFQSRRPNTSFCFLDIRSPGLGDTAMYLCATSTGQGHQPQHFGDGTRLSIL.